This TCR beta chain was identified during a study of T cell responses to AZD1222 COVID-19 vaccine. Overall study: Investigators merged groups given second doses at roughly 4 or roughly 12 weeks.

Some clones are missing from TCRdb's copy, which holds only in-frame ones; the method was immunoSEQ multiplex PCR. The sample holds approximately 100,000 clones; about 86% are singletons and the top ten take approximately 12%. Turning to this clone: The target antigen is unknown.

The CDR3 totals 15 residues. Germline-derived CDR1 and CDR2 are ENHRY and SYGVKD. Trimming removed 6 bases from V and 4 bases from J; junction bases left unmatched: 7. General study points: Nearly half of unique spike-specific TCRs reportedly avoided B.1.351 and B.1.1.7 mutated regions. Distributed over spike, vaccine-associated CD4 TCRs predominated at 160-218 and 743-854. Baseline antibody screening turned up just six seropositive AZD1222 recipients.

The receptor's source is an adult in good health. Here the sequenced sample was peripheral blood, taken on day 0 of AZD1222 vaccination. This chain connects TRBV10-3 to TRBJ2-3; TRBD1 matches at 10 bases. CDR3 sequence reads: CAIRRDRGQADTQYF. The CDR3, as DNA: TGTGCCATCAGGCGCGACAGGGGGCAGGCAGATACGCAGTATTTT.